This T cell receptor beta chain stems from a study of T cell clonality in common variable immunodeficiency. General study results and limits: T cell subpopulation sequencing would be needed to explain CVID clonality.

Sequencing input was equivalent genomic DNA from CVID and controls. Profiling relied on immunoSEQ multiplex PCR, and the TCRdb table lists in-frame clones only, not all of them. The data show some 32,000 clones, none appearing only once, with almost 4.5% held by the ten largest. In the case of this clone: Antigen unknown. The missing CDR3 end, 3 residues past where the read stops, is filled in from the germline J gene.

V shed 0 bases and J 1 base; nucleotides not matched to a gene: 4. The CDR3 has 16 amino acids. The chain employs TRBV23-1 and TRBJ2-7; TRBD2 agrees at 9 bases. TRBV23-1 is noted as an ORF with a role that remains uncertain. The specimen was peripheral blood mononuclear cells. This sequence was found in a person between 18 and 75 years old in good health. This chain's CDR3 is CASSQSRLAVSYEQYF. The covered CDR3 bases are TGCGCCAGCAGTCAATCACGACTAGCGGTATCCTACGAG.